Below are 12 T cell receptor beta chains sequenced from a single sample in a study of shared clonotypes between healthy human individuals. The assay was immunoSEQ multiplex PCR, and TCRdb's table has in-frame clones only and misses some. Found here are hundreds of thousands of clones, around 73% of them singletons; the top ten hold roughly 1.9%. Input material: memory CD4+ T cells sorted from blood. Subset noted: CD45RA-negative fraction. The receptors were sampled from a woman aged 25 to 39 in good health.

The chain carries TRBV5-4 and TRBJ1-1; D remains ambiguous. The CDR3 has 12 amino acids. Between the trimmed V and J ends, which lost 4 bases and 0 bases, there was a span of 4 bases. CDR1 is SGHNT, CDR2 YYREEE, per germline (reference sequence). The CDR3 is CASSLLNTEAFF. The CDR3 DNA follows: TGTGCCAGCAGCCTATTGAACACTGAAGCTTTCTTT.

The J gene is TRBJ2-1, the V gene TRBV6-1, with 9 bases identical to TRBD2. From germline, CDR1 is MNHNS and CDR2 SASEGT. The trim removed 4 bases at V and 4 bases at J, leaving 5 bases unmatched. The CDR3 runs to 15 residues. The CDR3 DNA follows: TGTGCCAGCAGTGTAGGCGGGGGGGGATACAATGAGCAGTTCTTC. Its translation is CASSVGGGGYNEQFF.

The chain links TRBV18 to TRBJ2-2; 7 bases map to TRBD1. J gave up 4 bases and V 4 bases, and 3 bases lay outside the gene matches. Germline V CDR1 and CDR2: KGHSH, LQKENI. This CDR3 comprises 14 residues. The CDR3 is CASSQGQATGELFF. The CDR3 bases are TGTGCCAGCTCACAAGGACAGGCCACCGGGGAGCTGTTTTTT.

This chain joins TRBV7-9 and TRBJ2-7, with 8 bases matching TRBD1. The germline gives CDR1 SEHNR, CDR2 FQNEAQ (reference sequence). The CDR3 contains 17 residues. The junction had 14 bases not matched to a gene; V was cut back by 1 base and J by 6 bases. The chain's CDR3 is CASSLGIRQGAQGEQYF. The CDR3 region has the DNA TGTGCCAGCAGCTTAGGAATTAGGCAGGGGGCGCAGGGCGAGCAGTACTTC.

The V call is TRBV28, the J call TRBJ2-2, with 10 bases lining up with TRBD2. Germline CDR1 reads MDHEN; CDR2 reads SYDVKM. This CDR3 spans 17 amino acids. V lost 6 bases and J lost 0; bases outside the gene matches: 7. CDR3 nucleotide sequence: TGTGCCAGCAGACCCCGGACTAGCGGATCGAACACCGGGGAGCTGTTTTTT. Translating it yields CASRPRTSGSNTGELFF.

This rearrangement joins TRBV2 to TRBJ1-6; D is unresolved. The CDR3 is made up of 13 amino acids. The V and J ends lost 1 base and 7 bases respectively, with 5 bases between them. Germline V gene data show CDR1 as SNHLY and CDR2 as FYNNEI. The CDR3 loop is CASSEERNSPLHF. The CDR3 DNA sequence: TGTGCCAGCAGTGAAGAGCGCAATTCACCCCTCCACTTT.

This clone showed up many times. J is TRBJ2-1 and V is TRBV4-1, with D perhaps matching TRBD1 or TRBD2 (5 bases each). Germline V gene sequence: CDR1 MGHRA, CDR2 YSYEKL. CDR3 length: 20 residues. V was clipped by 2 bases and J by 0 bases, with 23 bases between them. The CDR3 reads CASSQPTLRDAANSYNEQFF. CDR3 bases: TGCGCCAGCAGCCAACCAACACTCCGGGACGCCGCCAACTCCTACAATGAGCAGTTCTTC.

This clone has at least ten counts. The rearrangement links TRBV2 to TRBJ1-2, with a tentative D call TRBD1 (5 bases). Trimming stripped 2 bases from V and 5 bases from J, with 30 bases between. The CDR3 contains 20 residues. Germline lookup yields CDR1 SNHLY and CDR2 FYNNEI. The CDR3 spells CASSEQLTPMFGTSVYGYTF. In nucleotides, the CDR3 is TGTGCCAGCAGTGAACAACTTACTCCCATGTTTGGGACGTCGGTTTATGGCTACACCTTC.

This clone was observed once. The chain recombines TRBV9 with TRBJ1-1; D remains ambiguous. V dropped 0 bases and J dropped 4 bases, with 10 bases sitting between them. This CDR3 comprises 14 residues. Germline CDR1 reads SGDLS; CDR2 reads YYNGEE. The DNA for the CDR3 is TGTGCCAGCAGCGTAGCTGGGTCAGGCACTGAAGCTTTCTTT. Translated, it gives CASSVAGSGTEAFF.

The chain carries TRBV28 and TRBJ1-2; D may be TRBD1 (6 bases). Germline V gene lookup returns CDR1 MDHEN and CDR2 SYDVKM. Trimming stripped 5 bases from V and 0 bases from J, with 13 bases between. CDR3 size: 15 residues. CDR3 residues: CASSPSDRANYGYTF. The CDR3 DNA is TGTGCCAGCAGTCCCTCGGACAGAGCTAACTATGGCTACACCTTC.

The V and J genes are TRBV7-9 and TRBJ2-1, with a tentative D call TRBD2 (5 bases). The V and J ends lost 5 bases and 3 bases respectively, with 8 bases between them. CDR3 size: 13 residues. Per germline, CDR1 SEHNR and CDR2 FQNEAQ (reference sequence). The CDR3 is CASSQLVYNEQFF. In DNA form, the CDR3 reads TGTGCCAGCAGCCAACTAGTCTACAATGAGCAGTTCTTC. Full variable domain (rest looked up from reference TRBV7-9 and TRBJ2-1): DTGVSQNPRHKITKRGQNVTFRCDPISEHNRLYWYRQTLGQGPEFLTYFQNEAQLEKSRLLSDRFSAERPKGSFSTLEIQRTEQGDSAMYLCASSQLVYNEQFFGPGTRLTVL.

This chain uses TRBV19 with TRBJ2-1; a possible D gene is TRBD2 (5 bases). CDR1 LNHDA and CDR2 SQIVND come from the germline V gene (reference sequence). The CDR3 runs to 14 residues. Trimming cost V 6 bases and J 9 bases, with 18 bases left between them. The CDR3 here is CASRDSSLHVEQFF. In DNA, the CDR3 is TGTGCCAGTAGGGACTCCTCTCTTCACGTTGAGCAGTTCTTC.